This T cell receptor beta chain comes out of a study of early T cells in non-severe SARS-CoV-2 infection. Study information: Unpaired chains resulted from sequencing bulk RNA of unsorted whole blood. Study-level results: Lookups in VDJdb leaned toward anti-spike CD8 responses and missed private and CD4 specificities.

V was cut by 6 bases and J by 0 bases, with 15 bases left in between. CDR1 is MNHNY, CDR2 SVGAGI, per germline (reference sequence). The CDR3 spans 16 residues. This clonotype was counted at least ten times. Antigen unknown. Each single cDNA molecule received a unique molecular identifier. One entry per CDR3 protein results from TCRdb running MiXCR on the 5' RACE reads. Of just over 70,000 distinct CDR3 sequences listed, 9.5% to 15% are singletons. The V call is TRBV6-6, the J call TRBJ1-5; the D gene is possibly TRBD1 (5 bases). The sample comprised whole blood. The origin of this receptor is an adult who was a healthcare worker with PCR-confirmed SARS-CoV-2 infection or an uninfected control (not recorded which). The CDR3 DNA reads TGTGCCAGCAGGCCCGCCGGGACTGATAGCAATCAGCCCCAGCATTTT. Translation: CASRPAGTDSNQPQHF.